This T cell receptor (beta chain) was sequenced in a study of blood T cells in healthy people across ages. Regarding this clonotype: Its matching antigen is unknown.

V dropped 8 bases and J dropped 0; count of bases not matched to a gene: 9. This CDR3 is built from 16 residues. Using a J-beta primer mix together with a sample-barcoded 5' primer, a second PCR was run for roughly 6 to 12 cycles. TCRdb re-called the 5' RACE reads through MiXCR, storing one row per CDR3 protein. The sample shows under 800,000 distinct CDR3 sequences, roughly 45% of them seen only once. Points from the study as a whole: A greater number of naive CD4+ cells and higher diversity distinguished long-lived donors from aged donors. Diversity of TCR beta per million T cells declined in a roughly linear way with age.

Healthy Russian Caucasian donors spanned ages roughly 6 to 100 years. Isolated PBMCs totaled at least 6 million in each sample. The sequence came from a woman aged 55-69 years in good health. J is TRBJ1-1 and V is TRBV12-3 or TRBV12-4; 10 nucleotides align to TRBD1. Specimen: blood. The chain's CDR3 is CASLPTGGLLNTEAFF. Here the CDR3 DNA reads TGTGCCAGCCTTCCGACAGGGGGCTTACTGAACACTGAAGCTTTCTTT.